The clone carrying this TCR beta chain was detected ten times or more. Its antigen remains unidentified. The V end lost 6 bases, the J end lost 7 bases, and 10 bases lay between the germline ends. The CDR3 has 13 residues. Germline CDR1 is MDHEN and CDR2 is SYDVKM. The entry originates in a study of cytotoxic CD8 clonotypes in ibrutinib-treated CLL. Study-level findings and limits: Clonality was higher at ibrutinib response and returned toward baseline at progression. Measured clonality at baseline was greater than in age-matched healthy donors and tracked with circulating CD8+ T-cell counts. Public clonotypes, found uncommonly, either contracted or stayed stable on treatment.

TCRdb's table, derived via immunoSEQ multiplex PCR, lists solely in-frame clones and lacks some. The sample records about 160,000 clones, 81% being singletons. Cryopreserved PBMCs supplied about 2 micrograms of genomic DNA for TCR beta libraries. The chain recombines TRBV28 with TRBJ1-6; no clear D. The material was PBMCs, obtained after 12 months of ibrutinib treatment. The receptor's source is a human donor with chronic lymphocytic leukemia. CDR3 DNA: TGTGCCAGCAGATTAGGCTCCAATTCACCCCTCCACTTT. It translates to CASRLGSNSPLHF.